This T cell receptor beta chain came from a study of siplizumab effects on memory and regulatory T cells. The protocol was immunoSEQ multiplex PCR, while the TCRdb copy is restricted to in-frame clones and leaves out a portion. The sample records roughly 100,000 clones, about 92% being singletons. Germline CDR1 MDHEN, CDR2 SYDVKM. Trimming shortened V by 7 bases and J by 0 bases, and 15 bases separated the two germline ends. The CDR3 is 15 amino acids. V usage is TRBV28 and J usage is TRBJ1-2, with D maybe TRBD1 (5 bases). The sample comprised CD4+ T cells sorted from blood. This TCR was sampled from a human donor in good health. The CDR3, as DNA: TGTGCCAGCAAATGGGGGGGTGGTGCTAACTATGGCTACACCTTC. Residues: CASKWGGGANYGYTF.